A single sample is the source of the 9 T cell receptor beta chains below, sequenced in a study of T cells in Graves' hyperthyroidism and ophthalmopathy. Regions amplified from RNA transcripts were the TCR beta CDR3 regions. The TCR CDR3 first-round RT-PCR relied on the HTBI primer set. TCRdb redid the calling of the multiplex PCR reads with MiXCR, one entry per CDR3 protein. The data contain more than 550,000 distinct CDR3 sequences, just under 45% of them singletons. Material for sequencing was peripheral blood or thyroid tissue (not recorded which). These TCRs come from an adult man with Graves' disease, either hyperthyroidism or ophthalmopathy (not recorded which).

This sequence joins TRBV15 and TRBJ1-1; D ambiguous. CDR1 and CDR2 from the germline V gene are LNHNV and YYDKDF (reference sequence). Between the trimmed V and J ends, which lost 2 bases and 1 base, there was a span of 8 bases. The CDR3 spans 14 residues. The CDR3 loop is CATSRQGKNTEAFF. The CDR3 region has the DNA TGTGCCACCAGCAGACAAGGAAAGAACACTGAAGCTTTCTTT.

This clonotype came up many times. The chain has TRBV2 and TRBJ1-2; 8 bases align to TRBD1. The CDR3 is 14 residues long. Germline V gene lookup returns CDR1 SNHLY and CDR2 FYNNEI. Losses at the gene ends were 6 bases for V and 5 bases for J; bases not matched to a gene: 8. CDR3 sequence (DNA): TGTGCCAGCAGCCCTACAGGGGGTAAATATGGCTACACCTTC. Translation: CASSPTGGKYGYTF. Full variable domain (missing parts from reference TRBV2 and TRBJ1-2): EPEVTQTPSHQVTQMGQEVILRCVPISNHLYFYWYRQILGQKVEFLVSFYNNEISEKSEIFDDQFSVERPDGSNFTLKIRSTKLEDSAMYFCASSPTGGKYGYTFGSGTRLTVV.

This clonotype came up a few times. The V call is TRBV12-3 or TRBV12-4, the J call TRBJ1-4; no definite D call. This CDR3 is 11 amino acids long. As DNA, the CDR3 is TGTGCTAGTGGTCCCGATGGAAAACTGTTTTTT. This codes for CASGPDGKLFF.

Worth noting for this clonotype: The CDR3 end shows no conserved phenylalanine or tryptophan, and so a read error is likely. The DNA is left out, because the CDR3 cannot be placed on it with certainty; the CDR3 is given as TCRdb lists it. CDR3 protein: CASKSLAG. The J gene is TRBJ1-6, the V gene TRBV6-1. Per germline, CDR1 MNHNS and CDR2 SASEGT. The CDR3 length is 8 residues, termini included.

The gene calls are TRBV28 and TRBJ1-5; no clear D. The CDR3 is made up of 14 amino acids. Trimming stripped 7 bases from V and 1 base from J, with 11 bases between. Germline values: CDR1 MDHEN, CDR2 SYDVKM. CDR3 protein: CASKKQSSNQPQHF. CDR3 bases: TGTGCCAGCAAGAAACAGAGCAGCAATCAGCCCCAGCATTTT. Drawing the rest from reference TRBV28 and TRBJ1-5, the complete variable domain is DVKVTQSSRYLVKRTGEKVFLECVQDMDHENMFWYRQDPGLGLRLIYFSYDVKMKEKGDIPEGYSVSREKKERFSLILESASTNQTSMYLCASKKQSSNQPQHFGDGTRLSIL.

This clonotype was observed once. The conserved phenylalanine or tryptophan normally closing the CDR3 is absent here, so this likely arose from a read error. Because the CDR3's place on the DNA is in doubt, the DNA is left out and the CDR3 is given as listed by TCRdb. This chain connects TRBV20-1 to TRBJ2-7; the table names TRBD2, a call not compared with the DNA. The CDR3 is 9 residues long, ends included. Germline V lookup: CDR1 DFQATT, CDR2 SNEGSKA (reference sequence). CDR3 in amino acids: CSARDPLLS.

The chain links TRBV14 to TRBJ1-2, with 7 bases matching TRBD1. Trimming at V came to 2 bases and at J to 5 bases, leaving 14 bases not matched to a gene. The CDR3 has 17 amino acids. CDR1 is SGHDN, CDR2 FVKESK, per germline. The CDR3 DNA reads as TGTGCCAGCAGCCAATTCCGGAGGGCGACAGGGATTTATGGCTACACCTTC. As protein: CASSQFRRATGIYGYTF.

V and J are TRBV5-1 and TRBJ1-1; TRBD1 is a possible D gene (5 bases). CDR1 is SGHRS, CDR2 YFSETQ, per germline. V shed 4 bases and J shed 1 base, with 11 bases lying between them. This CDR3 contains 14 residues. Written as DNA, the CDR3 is TGCGCCAGCAGCCCCGCGGGACCGAACACTGAAGCTTTCTTT. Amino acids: CASSPAGPNTEAFF.

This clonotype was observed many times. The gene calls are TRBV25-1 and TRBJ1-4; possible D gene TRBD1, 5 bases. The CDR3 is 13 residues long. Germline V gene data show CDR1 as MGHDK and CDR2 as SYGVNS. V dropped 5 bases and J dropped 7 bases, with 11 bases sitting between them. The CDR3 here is CASSWGKAEKLFF. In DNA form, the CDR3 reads TGTGCCAGCAGTTGGGGGAAGGCTGAAAAACTGTTTTTT.